The rows below give T cell receptor beta chains drawn from one sample of a study of control samples from healthy donors and cancer patients. Profiled with immunoSEQ multiplex PCR; TCRdb holds only in-frame clones, not every one. The table lists under 200,000 clones, roughly 88% of them singletons. Specimen: blood. Receptors were obtained from a woman in her 30s in good health. Each CDR3 is given with its conserved first and last residue. Each record gives: D gene, J gene, clone size, V gene, CDR3 DNA, CDR3 protein. A D gene is named only where the DNA matches it firmly. The size entry is marked missing in some rows and otherwise reads once, few, many or a size class.

D: -
J: TRBJ2-5
size: -
V: TRBV12-3/TRBV12-4
DNA: TGTGCCAGCAGTTTAAATCTCAGGGAGACCCAGTACTTC
CDR3: CASSLNLRETQYF

D: -
J: TRBJ1-2
size: few
V: TRBV5-4
DNA: TGTGCCAGCAGCTTGGAGGGGCACTATGGCTACACCTTC
CDR3: CASSLEGHYGYTF

D: TRBD2
J: TRBJ2-7
size: once
V: TRBV7-9
DNA: TGTGCCAGCAGCCCGACCGCGGGAGCGAAATCCGAGCAGTACTTC
CDR3: CASSPTAGAKSEQYF

D: -
J: TRBJ2-7
size: -
V: TRBV27
DNA: TGTGCCAGCAGTTTCTCCAGCGGAAGATACGAGCAGTACTTC
CDR3: CASSFSSGRYEQYF

D: TRBD1
J: TRBJ1-6
size: once
V: TRBV2
DNA: TGTGCCAGCAGTAAAGGACAGGGTAATTCACCCCTCCACTTT
CDR3: CASSKGQGNSPLHF

D: TRBD1
J: TRBJ2-5
size: -
V: TRBV11-2
DNA: TGTGCCAGCAGCTCTCGAGGGACAGACGAAGAGACCCAGTACTTC
CDR3: CASSSRGTDEETQYF

D: TRBD1
J: TRBJ1-3
size: -
V: TRBV30
DNA: TGTGCCTGGAGTGAGTTCACAGGGGCATATGGAAACACCATATATTTT
CDR3: CAWSEFTGAYGNTIYF

D: -
J: TRBJ1-4
size: once
V: TRBV10-3
DNA: TGTGCCATTTCCCCAGGTCATGCAACTAATGAAAAACTGTTTTTT
CDR3: CAISPGHATNEKLFF

D: -
J: TRBJ1-2
size: -
V: TRBV27
DNA: TGTGCCAGCAGTTTACGGGAAAAGGGGTATGGCTACACCTTC
CDR3: CASSLREKGYGYTF

D: TRBD2
J: TRBJ2-7
size: -
V: TRBV7-2
DNA: TGTGCCAGCAGCCCGGGACTAGCGGGCGCATCCTACGAGCAGTACTTC
CDR3: CASSPGLAGASYEQYF

D: TRBD1
J: TRBJ2-3
size: -
V: TRBV25-1
DNA: TGTGCCAGCAGTGAACTAGGGAGGACAGGGGCCAGCACAGATACGCAGTATTTT
CDR3: CASSELGRTGASTDTQYF

D: -
J: TRBJ1-6
size: -
V: TRBV18
DNA: TGTGCCAGCTCACCAACAGGGAATTCACCCCTCCACTTT
CDR3: CASSPTGNSPLHF

D: TRBD1
J: TRBJ2-5
size: -
V: TRBV7-9
DNA: TGTGCCAGCAGCTCCGACAGGGCTGAGACCCAGTACTTC
CDR3: CASSSDRAETQYF

D: TRBD1
J: TRBJ1-2
size: -
V: TRBV28
DNA: TGTGCCAGCAGCACCTCGAGACAGGGGAGAGCTAACTATGGCTACACCTTC
CDR3: CASSTSRQGRANYGYTF

D: -
J: TRBJ1-2
size: -
V: TRBV28
DNA: TGTGCCAGCAGTTTCGGTGCAGAGAACTATGGCTACACCTTC
CDR3: CASSFGAENYGYTF

D: -
J: TRBJ1-5
size: once
V: TRBV5-5
DNA: TGTGCCAGCAGCTTGGGGGGCGGGCAGGGAGCGCAGCCCCAGCATTTT
CDR3: CASSLGGGQGAQPQHF

D: -
J: TRBJ2-5
size: -
V: TRBV7-9
DNA: TGTGCCAGCACGTTTAGTTGGGGGGAAGAGACCCAGTACTTC
CDR3: CASTFSWGEETQYF

D: -
J: TRBJ1-1
size: -
V: TRBV19
DNA: TGTGCCAGCTGTCCGGCAGGGATCACTGAAGCTTTCTTT
CDR3: CASCPAGITEAFF

D: TRBD2
J: TRBJ2-2
size: -
V: TRBV3-1/TRBV3-2
DNA: TGTGCCAGCAGCCAAGTAGCGGGAGGGCCCGGGGAGCTGTTTTTT
CDR3: CASSQVAGGPGELFF

D: -
J: TRBJ2-5
size: -
V: TRBV24-1
DNA: TGTGCCACCAGTGATTCGAAGGGAGTCGGGGAGACCCAGTACTTC
CDR3: CATSDSKGVGETQYF

D: -
J: TRBJ2-3
size: -
V: TRBV4-1
DNA: TGCGCCAGCAGCCAGATGGGACTTTCAGATACGCAGTATTTT
CDR3: CASSQMGLSDTQYF

D: -
J: TRBJ2-3
size: -
V: TRBV28
DNA: TGTGCCAGCAGTCATCGACAGGCGAGCACAGATACGCAGTATTTT
CDR3: CASSHRQASTDTQYF

D: TRBD1
J: TRBJ1-5
size: -
V: TRBV30
DNA: TGTGCCTGGAGTCCTGGGACAGGGTATTTGCCCCAGCATTTT
CDR3: CAWSPGTGYLPQHF

D: -
J: TRBJ2-2
size: -
V: TRBV3-1/TRBV3-2
DNA: TGTGCCAGCAGCCAATTCTCCTGGGTAGCTGGGGACAAACATAACACCGGGGAGCTGTTTTTT
CDR3: CASSQFSWVAGDKHNTGELFF

D: -
J: TRBJ1-1
size: -
V: TRBV6-4
DNA: TGTGCCAGCAGTGTTAGGGGGGTTTGCACTGAAGCTTTCTTT
CDR3: CASSVRGVCTEAFF

D: TRBD1
J: TRBJ2-7
size: -
V: TRBV5-8
DNA: TGTGCCAGCAGCTTAGGGACAGGGGGCGACGAGCAGTACTTC
CDR3: CASSLGTGGDEQYF

D: TRBD1
J: TRBJ1-5
size: -
V: TRBV20-1
DNA: TGCAGTGCAAGACAGGGCCAGCCCCAGCATTTT
CDR3: CSARQGQPQHF

D: TRBD1
J: TRBJ1-3
size: -
V: TRBV28
DNA: TGTGCCAGCCTTACTACCGGGACAGGCCTTGGAAACACCATATATTTT
CDR3: CASLTTGTGLGNTIYF

D: -
J: TRBJ1-2
size: -
V: TRBV30
DNA: TGTGCCTGGAGGCACCGCCCCGGACAGTCCCTAGTGGGCTATGGCTACACCTTC
CDR3: CAWRHRPGQSLVGYGYTF

D: TRBD2
J: TRBJ2-3
size: -
V: TRBV2
DNA: TGTGCCAGCGGAGGGACTAGCGAATACACAGATACGCAGTATTTT
CDR3: CASGGTSEYTDTQYF

D: TRBD1
J: TRBJ2-6
size: -
V: TRBV3-1/TRBV3-2
DNA: TGTGCCAGCAGCCAAGAAACAGGGGCCCGGAGCTCTGGGGCCAACGTCCTGACTTTC
CDR3: CASSQETGARSSGANVLTF

D: -
J: TRBJ2-5
size: once
V: TRBV20-1
DNA: TGCAGTGCTAGTTTAGGTCGGGGGAATAGGGAGACCCAGTACTTC
CDR3: CSASLGRGNRETQYF

D: TRBD1
J: TRBJ1-2
size: -
V: TRBV7-9
DNA: TGTGCCAGCAGCTCAACTGACAGGGGCGCGGGGTATGGCTACACCTTC
CDR3: CASSSTDRGAGYGYTF

D: TRBD2
J: TRBJ2-1
size: once
V: TRBV4-2
DNA: TGTGCCAGCAGCCCCCTAGCGGGGGGGGACAATGAGCAGTTCTTC
CDR3: CASSPLAGGDNEQFF

D: -
J: TRBJ1-5
size: -
V: TRBV28
DNA: TGTGCCAGCAGTCCCTATCGGAGGGGCGTGTGGGATCAGCCCCAGCATTTT
CDR3: CASSPYRRGVWDQPQHF

D: -
J: TRBJ2-4
size: few
V: TRBV6-5
DNA: TGTGCCAGCAGTTACGGGGGCGCGGGCAAAAACATTCAGTACTTC
CDR3: CASSYGGAGKNIQYF

D: TRBD1
J: TRBJ2-7
size: -
V: TRBV5-8
DNA: TGTGCCAGCAGCTCGCGACAGGGAGAGAACGAGCAGTACTTC
CDR3: CASSSRQGENEQYF

D: -
J: TRBJ2-5
size: once
V: TRBV3-1/TRBV3-2
DNA: TGTGCCAGCAGCCGCTCAAGCGGTAGACAAGAGACCCAGTACTTC
CDR3: CASSRSSGRQETQYF

D: -
J: TRBJ2-1
size: -
V: TRBV18
DNA: TGTGCCAGCTCACGAAGGACCGGATTAGAGGATGAGCAGTTCTTC
CDR3: CASSRRTGLEDEQFF

D: -
J: TRBJ1-2
size: -
V: TRBV9
DNA: TGTGCCAGCAGCGTAGGTGGGATCTATGGCTACACCTTC
CDR3: CASSVGGIYGYTF

D: TRBD2
J: TRBJ2-5
size: -
V: TRBV5-4
DNA: TGTGCCAGCAGCTTGTCGGGGGGGGAAGAGACCCAGTACTTC
CDR3: CASSLSGGEETQYF

D: -
J: TRBJ1-6
size: -
V: TRBV4-2
DNA: TGTGCCAGCAGCCAAGATAAGTCCGGGGGGGGTGTATGGGATAATTCACCCCTCCACTTT
CDR3: CASSQDKSGGGVWDNSPLHF

D: -
J: TRBJ1-4
size: -
V: TRBV5-1
DNA: TGCGCCAGCAGCTTGGGCGCCGGACGCGGCGAAAAACTGTTTTTT
CDR3: CASSLGAGRGEKLFF

D: -
J: TRBJ1-5
size: once
V: TRBV3-1/TRBV3-2
DNA: TGTGCCAGCAGCCCTTTCCACGGTGGAGAGCCCCAGCATTTT
CDR3: CASSPFHGGEPQHF

D: TRBD2
J: TRBJ2-2
size: -
V: TRBV5-1
DNA: TGCGCCAGCCACCGGCGGGAGGGAGCAGGGACCGGGGAGCTGTTTTTT
CDR3: CASHRREGAGTGELFF